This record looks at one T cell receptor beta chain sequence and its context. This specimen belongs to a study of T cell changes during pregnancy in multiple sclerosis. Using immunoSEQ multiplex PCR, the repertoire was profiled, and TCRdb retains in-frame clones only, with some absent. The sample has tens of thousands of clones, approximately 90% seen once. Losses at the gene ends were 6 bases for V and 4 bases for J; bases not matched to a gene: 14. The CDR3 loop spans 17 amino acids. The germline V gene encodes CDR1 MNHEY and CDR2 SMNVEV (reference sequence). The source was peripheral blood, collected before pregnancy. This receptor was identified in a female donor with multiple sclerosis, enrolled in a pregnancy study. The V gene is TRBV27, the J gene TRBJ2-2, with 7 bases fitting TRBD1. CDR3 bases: TGTGCCAGCAGGAGAAGAAAAGGGGGCAGGGGCACCGGGGAGCTGTTTTTT. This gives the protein CASRRRKGGRGTGELFF.